Listed below are T cell receptor beta chains from one sample, sequenced in a study of cytomegalovirus exposure and HLA in healthy donors. Clones were sequenced by immunoSEQ multiplex PCR, and TCRdb holds only the in-frame ones, with some missing. This sample has 200,000 to 250,000 clones, with roughly 88% found just once. The sample taken for sequencing was PBMCs. Every receptor here comes from a boy younger than 10 in good health and CMV-seronegative. CDR3s leave out the opening cysteine and the closing phenylalanine or tryptophan.

>TRBV18|TRBJ2-3
ASSPGAESTDTQY
>TRBV5-4|TRBJ1-1
ASSFPQGHEAF
>TRBV7-8|TRBJ2-7
ASSLGLAGGNTYEQY
>TRBV4-1|TRBJ1-2
ASSQETGAGYGYT
>TRBV5-4|TRBJ1-2
ASSLAPGGGYT
>TRBV11-2|TRBJ2-1
ASSSGTSGSYNEQF
>TRBV30|TRBJ1-5
AWSVQANQPQH
>TRBV7-9|TRBJ1-2
ASSLEAGAYGYT
>TRBV5-6|TRBJ1-1
ASSQTGGMNTEAF
>TRBV6-5|TRBJ1-1
ACHWDRTNTEAF
>TRBV5-6|TRBJ2-2
ASSLLTSYHTGELF
>TRBV29-1|TRBJ2-7
SVEVGQGYYEQY
>TRBV29-1|TRBJ2-3
SVDTGFGTDTQY
>TRBV19|TRBJ1-2
ASSIPSGSFYGYT
>TRBV27|TRBJ1-1
ASSARTTLNTEAF
>TRBV9|TRBJ1-4
ASSVDRQATNEKLF
>TRBV2|TRBJ2-1
ASSEGGVPNVDEQF
>TRBV5-1|TRBJ2-1
ASSPSWVWDSGTSYNEQF
>TRBV6-6|TRBJ2-3
ASSYSREAATDTQY
>TRBV19|TRBJ1-1
ASSMTAGEAF
>TRBV27|TRBJ1-5
ASSLGTGLNQPQH
>TRBV5-1|TRBJ2-5
ASKMAGGGGETQY
>TRBV9|TRBJ1-2
ASSIPRDREDYGYT
>TRBV30|TRBJ2-7
AWTTPGLEQY
>TRBV5-1|TRBJ1-2
ASKKAGTGDGYT
>TRBV7-9|TRBJ1-1
ASTSRRGTEAF
>TRBV29-1|TRBJ2-5
SVWEKTQY
>TRBV5-5|TRBJ1-1
ASSSSGRGNTEAF
>TRBV6-5|TRBJ2-6
ASRRRDSTDNVLT
>TRBV27|TRBJ1-2
ASSPRAGGVYGYT
>TRBV4-1|TRBJ1-2
ASSQGVRGYGYT
>TRBV11-2|TRBJ2-2
ASSIPAAGAGELF
>TRBV7-9|TRBJ2-7
ASSGTGSEQY
>TRBV30|TRBJ2-1
AWTSGLYNEQF
>TRBV7-4|TRBJ1-5
ASSSSQPQH
>TRBV11-1|TRBJ2-1
ASSSPGQQGLNEQF
>TRBV28|TRBJ2-7
ASSQFAGQGQDEQY
>TRBV7-9|TRBJ1-4
SSSSPPDRVNEKLF
>TRBV19|TRBJ1-1
ASKGPGQGAWTEAF
>TRBV9|TRBJ1-2
ASSVAPGSSYGYT
>TRBV10-3|TRBJ2-7
AISDWDRGYEQY
>TRBV7-3|TRBJ2-6
ASSLTRDNLPTGANVLT